These T cell receptor beta chains were read from a single sample in a study of blood T cell repertoires in COVID-19. TCRdb's table, derived via immunoSEQ multiplex PCR, lists solely in-frame clones and lacks some. The sample records approximately 4,000 clones, roughly 90% being singletons. The sample taken for sequencing was peripheral blood. The receptors shown here come from a woman between 65 and 79 years old with active COVID-19. Both conserved end residues are part of each CDR3. Each record gives: D gene, CDR3 length, V gene, clone size, J gene, CDR3 DNA, CDR3 protein. D genes are given only for firm matches. Not every row has a clone size; where given, it reads once, few, many or a size class.

d_gene: TRBD1
len: 16
v_gene: TRBV9
abundance: NA
j_gene: TRBJ1-2
CDR3nt: TGTGCCAGCAGCGTAAGGCGGGACAGAAATAACTATGGCTACACCTTC
CDR3aa: CASSVRRDRNNYGYTF

d_gene: TRBD1
len: 16
v_gene: TRBV5-8
abundance: NA
j_gene: TRBJ1-5
CDR3nt: TGTGCCAGCAGCGCAGGGACAGGGGGAAGCAATCAGCCCCAGCATTTT
CDR3aa: CASSAGTGGSNQPQHF

d_gene: NA
len: 16
v_gene: TRBV14
abundance: NA
j_gene: TRBJ2-3
CDR3nt: TGTGCCAGCAGCCAAGATAGGGGTATAGCACCAGATACGCAGTATTTT
CDR3aa: CASSQDRGIAPDTQYF

d_gene: NA
len: 13
v_gene: TRBV5-1
abundance: NA
j_gene: TRBJ1-2
CDR3nt: TGCGCCAGCAGCTTAGAACCACAGTGGGGCTACACCTTC
CDR3aa: CASSLEPQWGYTF

d_gene: TRBD1
len: 12
v_gene: TRBV6-5
abundance: once
j_gene: TRBJ2-1
CDR3nt: TGTGCCAGTTGGACAGGGCCCGGTGAGCAGTTCTTC
CDR3aa: CASWTGPGEQFF

d_gene: TRBD2
len: 17
v_gene: TRBV3-1/TRBV3-2
abundance: NA
j_gene: TRBJ2-5
CDR3nt: TGTGCCAGCAGCCAAGAGGGGACTAGCGGGGGACTCGAGACCCAGTACTTC
CDR3aa: CASSQEGTSGGLETQYF

d_gene: NA
len: 13
v_gene: TRBV5-6
abundance: NA
j_gene: TRBJ2-3
CDR3nt: TGTGCCAGCAGCTTGTTCCAGGCAGATACGCAGTATTTT
CDR3aa: CASSLFQADTQYF

d_gene: TRBD1
len: 14
v_gene: TRBV5-1
abundance: NA
j_gene: TRBJ2-5
CDR3nt: TGCGCCAGCAGCGTCGACAGGGGACGAGAGACCCAGTACTTC
CDR3aa: CASSVDRGRETQYF

d_gene: NA
len: 17
v_gene: TRBV6-4
abundance: NA
j_gene: TRBJ1-4
CDR3nt: TGTGCCAGCAGTGGCCCAACCCGGACTTCAGAAAGTGAAAAACTGTTTTTT
CDR3aa: CASSGPTRTSESEKLFF

d_gene: TRBD2
len: 17
v_gene: TRBV5-1
abundance: NA
j_gene: TRBJ2-1
CDR3nt: TGCGCCAGCAGCTCCACTTTAAGCGGGGGGGCCTACAATGAGCAGTTCTTC
CDR3aa: CASSSTLSGGAYNEQFF

d_gene: TRBD1
len: 15
v_gene: TRBV5-1
abundance: NA
j_gene: TRBJ1-2
CDR3nt: TGCGCCAGCAGCTTGGCCGTCTCAGACAGGGGCGGCTACACCTTC
CDR3aa: CASSLAVSDRGGYTF

d_gene: TRBD2
len: 17
v_gene: TRBV15
abundance: NA
j_gene: TRBJ2-3
CDR3nt: TGTGCCACCAGCAAACGGGGGACTAGCGTCCCCACAGATACGCAGTATTTT
CDR3aa: CATSKRGTSVPTDTQYF

d_gene: NA
len: 14
v_gene: TRBV7-3
abundance: NA
j_gene: TRBJ2-3
CDR3nt: TGTGCCAGCAGCCAGGGGGGCGGCACAGATACGCAGTATTTT
CDR3aa: CASSQGGGTDTQYF

d_gene: NA
len: 16
v_gene: TRBV19
abundance: NA
j_gene: TRBJ1-6
CDR3nt: TGTGCCAGTAGTATAAGTCATCGTCTGCGTAATTCACCCCTCCACTTT
CDR3aa: CASSISHRLRNSPLHF

d_gene: TRBD1
len: 15
v_gene: TRBV30
abundance: NA
j_gene: TRBJ2-2
CDR3nt: TGTGCCTGGAGTGCATACAGGGGGCGCCCCGGGGAGCTGTTTTTT
CDR3aa: CAWSAYRGRPGELFF

d_gene: TRBD2
len: 16
v_gene: TRBV10-1
abundance: NA
j_gene: TRBJ2-1
CDR3nt: TGCGCCAGCAGTGAGTCGCGAGCGGGGGGCCCTAATGAGCAGTTCTTC
CDR3aa: CASSESRAGGPNEQFF

d_gene: NA
len: 14
v_gene: TRBV19
abundance: NA
j_gene: TRBJ2-7
CDR3nt: TGTGCCAGTGGAACCGGGACACGCACCTACGAGCAGTACTTC
CDR3aa: CASGTGTRTYEQYF

d_gene: NA
len: 13
v_gene: TRBV30
abundance: NA
j_gene: TRBJ2-7
CDR3nt: TGTGCCTGGAGTGTACTACCGGGCTACGAGCAGTACTTC
CDR3aa: CAWSVLPGYEQYF

d_gene: NA
len: 15
v_gene: TRBV4-1
abundance: NA
j_gene: TRBJ1-2
CDR3nt: TGCGCCAGCAGCCAAGATCGAACAGCTAACTATGGCTACACCTTC
CDR3aa: CASSQDRTANYGYTF

d_gene: NA
len: 14
v_gene: TRBV9
abundance: once
j_gene: TRBJ1-2
CDR3nt: TGTGCCAGCAGCGTGGCTACAGCTAACTATGGCTACACCTTC
CDR3aa: CASSVATANYGYTF

d_gene: NA
len: 15
v_gene: TRBV11-3
abundance: NA
j_gene: TRBJ2-1
CDR3nt: TGTGCCAGCAGCTTAGCCGACAGTCCCTACAATGAGCAGTTCTTC
CDR3aa: CASSLADSPYNEQFF

d_gene: NA
len: 13
v_gene: TRBV2
abundance: NA
j_gene: TRBJ2-1
CDR3nt: TGTGCCAGCAGTGAATTTTTGGCGGGTCGTCAGTTCTTC
CDR3aa: CASSEFLAGRQFF

d_gene: NA
len: 13
v_gene: TRBV15
abundance: NA
j_gene: TRBJ1-5
CDR3nt: TGTGCCACCAGCAGTATGGGAGAACAGCCCCAGCATTTT
CDR3aa: CATSSMGEQPQHF

d_gene: NA
len: 15
v_gene: TRBV20-1
abundance: NA
j_gene: TRBJ2-1
CDR3nt: TGCAGTGCTAGTAGGGGGGGGGACTCCTACAATGAGCAGTTCTTC
CDR3aa: CSASRGGDSYNEQFF

d_gene: NA
len: 18
v_gene: TRBV19
abundance: NA
j_gene: TRBJ2-7
CDR3nt: TGCGCCAGTAGTATAGGACGGACAGAACCTCCCGCTTCCTACGAGCAGTACTTC
CDR3aa: CASSIGRTEPPASYEQYF

d_gene: TRBD1
len: 14
v_gene: TRBV2
abundance: NA
j_gene: TRBJ1-2
CDR3nt: TGTGCCAGTGAGGGGGGGACAGGGCTCTATGGCTACACCTTC
CDR3aa: CASEGGTGLYGYTF

d_gene: TRBD1
len: 13
v_gene: TRBV11-2
abundance: NA
j_gene: TRBJ2-1
CDR3nt: TGTGCCAGCAGCTCGCATGGACAGGGGACGAAGTTCTTC
CDR3aa: CASSSHGQGTKFF

d_gene: TRBD2
len: 16
v_gene: TRBV19
abundance: NA
j_gene: TRBJ2-5
CDR3nt: TGTGCCAGTAGTGGGGCCCCCGGGACTAGCAAAGAGACCCAGTACTTC
CDR3aa: CASSGAPGTSKETQYF

d_gene: TRBD2
len: 14
v_gene: TRBV6-1
abundance: NA
j_gene: TRBJ2-7
CDR3nt: TGTGCCAGCAGTGAATGGGGGGGCTCCTACGAGCAGTACTTC
CDR3aa: CASSEWGGSYEQYF